The 27 T cell receptor beta chains in this list originate from one sample, sequenced in a study of blood T cell repertoires in COVID-19. Sequencing used immunoSEQ multiplex PCR; TCRdb keeps in-frame clones, though not all of them. The sample consists of about 53,000 clones, around nine tenths of them appearing once. Sequences were obtained from peripheral blood. These receptors were obtained from a man aged 50 to 60 with acute or convalescent COVID-19.

This clone was seen only a few times. The V gene is TRBV27, the J gene TRBJ2-3; 10 nucleotides align to TRBD2. The CDR3 loop spans 16 amino acids. The germline gives CDR1 MNHEY, CDR2 SMNVEV (reference sequence). With 2 bases clipped from V and 4 bases from J, the junction kept 6 bases outside the gene matches. CDR3 protein: CASSLKSSGSSDTQYF. Written as DNA, the CDR3 is TGTGCCAGCAGTTTAAAGTCTAGCGGGAGTTCAGATACGCAGTATTTT.

This sequence joins TRBV18 and TRBJ1-4; 7 bases are a match to TRBD1. The CDR3 length is 15 residues. V dropped 0 bases and J dropped 4; count of bases not matched to a gene: 2. CDR1 and CDR2 (germline): KGHSH, LQKENI. The CDR3 DNA follows: TGTGCCAGCTCACCACCGGGACAGCTTAATGAAAAACTGTTTTTT. Its protein product is CASSPPGQLNEKLFF.

The V call is TRBV18, the J call TRBJ1-2; TRBD1 matches at 11 bases. This CDR3 is 16 amino acids long. From germline, CDR1 is KGHSH and CDR2 LQKENI. V was clipped by 0 bases and J by 5 bases; unmatched bases: 5. The CDR3 protein is CASSPPRTGGGYGYTF. The CDR3 DNA sequence: TGTGCCAGCTCACCACCTCGGACAGGGGGCGGATATGGCTACACCTTC.

The chain has TRBV7-9 and TRBJ1-2; possible D gene TRBD1, 5 bases. This CDR3 contains 13 residues. The germline gives CDR1 SEHNR, CDR2 FQNEAQ (reference sequence). Trimming stripped 2 bases from V and 8 bases from J, with 12 bases between. As DNA, the CDR3 is TGTGCCAGCAGCTTACCCGACAGCAGCGGCTACACCTTC. Encoded protein: CASSLPDSSGYTF.

The chain carries TRBV29-1 and TRBJ2-5, with TRBD2 as a possible D gene (5 bases). The CDR3 sequence is 13 residues long. Trimming took off 6 bases at V and 5 bases at J, with 16 bases between the two ends. Germline V CDR1 and CDR2: SQVTM, ANQGSEA. The CDR3 spells CSVSRPGGETQYF. DNA of the CDR3: TGCAGCGTGTCCCGGCCAGGCGGGGAGACCCAGTACTTC.

The V call is TRBV30, the J call TRBJ2-7, with D tentatively TRBD1 (6 bases). Germline CDR1 is GTSNPN and CDR2 is SVGIG (reference sequence). V gave up 5 bases and J gave up 4 bases, with 12 bases separating them. The CDR3 covers 12 residues. CDR3 region: CAWETGRYEQYF. CDR3 coding DNA: TGTGCCTGGGAAACAGGGCGTTACGAGCAGTACTTC.

This chain connects TRBV19 to TRBJ2-1, with 8 bases that match TRBD2. The CDR3 consists of 14 residues. V was clipped by 3 bases and J by 7 bases; unmatched bases: 5. The germline gives CDR1 LNHDA, CDR2 SQIVND (reference sequence). Written as DNA, the CDR3 is TGTGCCAGTAGTATGAGCGGGAGTGATAATGAGCAGTTCTTC. This codes for CASSMSGSDNEQFF.

The chain has TRBV9 and TRBJ1-2; 7 positions match TRBD1. Germline CDR1 is SGDLS and CDR2 is YYNGEE. J gave up 6 bases and V 4 bases, and 18 bases lay outside the gene matches. The CDR3 runs to 17 residues. The CDR3 loop reads CASSPSSTRQGKDGYTF. DNA of the CDR3: TGTGCCAGCAGCCCATCATCCACTCGACAGGGTAAGGATGGCTACACCTTC.

The chain joins TRBV2 to TRBJ1-5; D is unresolved. Trimming pared 6 bases from V and 0 bases from J, leaving 9 bases between. This CDR3 comprises 14 residues. Germline loops: CDR1 SNHLY, CDR2 FYNNEI. DNA for the CDR3: TGTGCCAGCAGGGCGGGTTATAGCAATCAGCCCCAGCATTTT. As protein: CASRAGYSNQPQHF.

The V call is TRBV12-5, the J call TRBJ1-6, with D possibly being TRBD1 (6 bases). Germline-derived CDR1 and CDR2 are LGHNT and FRNRAP. The V gene lost 0 bases and the J gene lost 11 bases, with 23 bases spanning the gap. CDR3 size: 18 residues. For the CDR3, the DNA is TGTGCTAGTGGTTTGGTACCGAAGGACAGCCCGATTGGGGCACCCCTCCACTTT. Protein: CASGLVPKDSPIGAPLHF.

The chain carries TRBV14 and TRBJ2-7, with 9 nucleotides matching TRBD1. V was pared by 4 bases and J by 5 bases, with 6 bases of the junction left unmatched. The CDR3 length is 14 residues. Germline CDR1 SGHDN, CDR2 FVKESK. The CDR3 spells CASSPWTGVDEQYF. Written as DNA, the CDR3 is TGTGCCAGCAGCCCCTGGACAGGGGTCGACGAGCAGTACTTC.

About this clone itself: At one end, the junction sequence differs from germline, possibly due to a read error. The chain joins TRBV7-7 to TRBJ2-3; tentatively, D is TRBD1 (5 bases). The V gene's germline CDR1 is SSHAT and CDR2 FNYEAQ (reference sequence). The CDR3 covers 15 residues. The chain's CDR3 is CASSSGIGETDTQYF. CDR3 coding DNA: TGTGCTAGCAGCTCTGGGATAGGGGAAACAGATACGCAGTATTTT. The full variable domain, completed using reference TRBV7-7 and TRBJ2-3, is GAGVSQSPRYKVTKRGQDVTLRCDPISSHATLYWYQQALGQGPEFLTYFNYEAQPDKSGLPSDRFSAERPEGSISTLTIQRTEQRDSAMYRCASSSGIGETDTQYFGPGTRLTVL.

The chain has TRBV6-5 and TRBJ1-2; 8 nucleotides agree with TRBD1. V lost 7 bases, J lost 6 bases, and 4 bases stayed unmatched. The CDR3 extends over 12 amino acids. Germline V gene sequence: CDR1 MNHEY, CDR2 SVGAGI. The DNA for the CDR3 is TGTGCCAGCACCAGGACAGGGCATGGCTACACCTTC. This gives the protein CASTRTGHGYTF.

This rearrangement joins TRBV6-5 to TRBJ2-1, with a weak D call TRBD2 (6 bases). The CDR3 has 12 residues. Trimming pared 8 bases from V and 10 bases from J, leaving 15 bases between. The germline gives CDR1 MNHEY, CDR2 SVGAGI. CDR3 sequence reads: CASFRAGGEQFF. For the CDR3, the DNA is TGTGCCAGCTTTAGAGCGGGTGGGGAGCAGTTCTTC.

The V call is TRBV5-1, the J call TRBJ2-1; TRBD2 matches 8 bases. This CDR3 is built from 15 residues. The junction had 3 bases not matched to a gene; V was cut back by 4 bases and J by 0 bases. CDR1 and CDR2 from the germline V gene are SGHRS and YFSETQ. The CDR3 is CASSVAGSSYNEQFF. In nucleotides, the CDR3 is TGCGCCAGCAGCGTAGCGGGAAGCTCCTACAATGAGCAGTTCTTC.

The rearrangement uses TRBV28 and TRBJ1-2, with D perhaps TRBD1 (6 bases). Germline V gives CDR1 MDHEN, CDR2 SYDVKM. Trimming took off 4 bases at V and 2 bases at J, with 8 bases between the two ends. The CDR3 has 13 residues. The DNA for the CDR3 is TGTGCCAGCAGTTGGGGGCAGAACTATGGCTACACCTTC. Amino acids: CASSWGQNYGYTF.

The chain's CDR3 is CSRQKGNTIYF. In DNA, the CDR3 is TGCAGCCGACAGAAAGGAAACACCATATATTTT. The chain links TRBV20-1 to TRBJ1-3; tentatively, D is TRBD1 (5 bases). The CDR3 is made up of 11 amino acids. CDR1 is DFQATT, CDR2 SNEGSKA, per germline (reference sequence).

The rearrangement joins TRBV19 to TRBJ2-7; 8 positions agree with TRBD2. V shed 5 bases and J 9 bases; nucleotides not matched to a gene: 15. Germline CDR1 is LNHDA and CDR2 is SQIVND (reference sequence). CDR3 length: 15 residues. In nucleotides, the CDR3 is TGTGCCAGTAGTGGAAGAACGGGACTAGAGGATCCGCAGTACTTC. Protein product: CASSGRTGLEDPQYF.

This rearrangement joins TRBV11-2 to TRBJ1-2; D is possibly TRBD1 (6 bases). CDR1 is SGHAT and CDR2 is FQNNGV in the germline V gene. Trimming took 5 bases from V and 5 from J, leaving 15 bases between them. This CDR3 region has 14 residues. DNA for the CDR3: TGTGCCAGCAGCCTACCAGTAGGGGGATATGGCTACACCTTC. This translates into CASSLPVGGYGYTF.

V gene TRBV6-4 combines with J gene TRBJ1-6; 7 positions match TRBD1. The CDR3 spans 14 residues. The trim removed 9 bases at V and 9 bases at J, leaving 11 bases unmatched. Germline CDR1 and CDR2: MRHNA and SNTAGT. CDR3 residues: CARGKGQFGSPLHF. The CDR3 region has the DNA TGTGCCAGGGGTAAGGGACAGTTTGGTTCACCCCTCCACTTT.

This sequence joins TRBV7-3 and TRBJ2-6, with D tentatively TRBD1 (5 bases). Germline values: CDR1 SGHTA, CDR2 FQGTGA. CDR3 length equals 20 residues. The V end lost 2 bases, the J end lost 0 bases, and 20 bases lay between the germline ends. The chain's CDR3 is CASSLYSQGSVSSGANVLTF. The CDR3 region has the DNA TGTGCCAGCAGCTTATATTCCCAGGGCAGCGTCAGCTCTGGGGCCAACGTCCTGACTTTC.

The chain uses TRBV19 and TRBJ1-5, with D perhaps TRBD1 (5 bases). V was trimmed by 5 bases and J by 3 bases, leaving 11 bases between them. This CDR3 contains 14 residues. Germline loops: CDR1 LNHDA, CDR2 SQIVND (reference sequence). The CDR3 DNA is TGTGCCAGTAGTCCTCGACAGCTCAATCAGCCCCAGCATTTT. Translating it yields CASSPRQLNQPQHF.

This chain links TRBV5-1 with TRBJ2-5, with TRBD1 matching 8 bases. Germline trimming cut 2 bases from V and 4 bases from J; bases unmatched to any gene: 4. Germline CDR1 reads SGHRS; CDR2 reads YFSETQ. This CDR3 has 14 amino acids. CDR3 nucleotide sequence: TGCGCCAGCAGCTTCAGGACAGGGCGAGAGACCCAGTACTTC. Its protein product is CASSFRTGRETQYF.

The chain joins TRBV28 to TRBJ2-1, with 13 positions matching TRBD2. Trimming at V came to 6 bases and at J to 5 bases, leaving 7 bases not matched to a gene. Germline V gene data show CDR1 as MDHEN and CDR2 as SYDVKM. This CDR3 has 16 residues. The CDR3 protein is CASSFRGLAGNNEQFF. The CDR3 DNA sequence: TGTGCCAGCAGCTTTCGGGGACTAGCGGGAAACAATGAGCAGTTCTTC.

The chain joins TRBV5-1 to TRBJ1-6; D unresolved. Deletions cut 0 bases from V and 8 bases from J, with 12 bases between. CDR3 length: 15 residues. In germline, CDR1 is SGHRS, CDR2 YFSETQ. The CDR3 sequence is CASSLVGTVDSPLHF. The CDR3 DNA is TGCGCCAGCAGCTTGGTTGGTACGGTGGATTCACCCCTCCACTTT.

This clone was counted once. This chain uses TRBV12-5 with TRBJ2-2, with TRBD1 as a possible D gene (6 bases). This CDR3 has 15 residues. Trimming cost V 8 bases and J 6 bases, with 19 bases left between them. The V gene's germline CDR1 is LGHNT and CDR2 FRNRAP. This chain's CDR3 is CASRRGLVDSGELFF. DNA for the CDR3: TGTGCTAGTAGAAGGGGGTTGGTCGACTCCGGGGAGCTGTTTTTT.

The genes are TRBV4-1 and TRBJ1-2, with D perhaps matching TRBD1 (6 bases). The CDR3 is 15 residues long. CDR1 and CDR2 from the germline V gene are MGHRA and YSYEKL. Trimming stripped 0 bases from V and 6 bases from J, with 14 bases between. CDR3 loop: CASSQDLRGRDGYTF. CDR3 DNA: TGCGCCAGCAGCCAAGATCTCAGGGGCCGGGATGGCTACACCTTC.